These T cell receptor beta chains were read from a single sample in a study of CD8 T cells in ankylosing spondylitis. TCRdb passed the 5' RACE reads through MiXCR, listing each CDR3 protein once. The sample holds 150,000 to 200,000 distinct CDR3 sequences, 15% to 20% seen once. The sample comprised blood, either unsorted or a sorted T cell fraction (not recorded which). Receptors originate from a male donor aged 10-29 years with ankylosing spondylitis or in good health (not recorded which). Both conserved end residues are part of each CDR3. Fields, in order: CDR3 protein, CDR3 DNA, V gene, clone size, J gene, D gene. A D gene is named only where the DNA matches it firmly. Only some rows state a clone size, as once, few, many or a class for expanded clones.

cdr3_aa: CASSWRSTGELFF
cdr3_nt: TGTGCCAGCAGTTGGCGATCCACCGGGGAGCTGTTTTTT
v_call: TRBV27
clone_size: many
j_call: TRBJ2-2
d_call: -

cdr3_aa: CASSGGVTDTQYF
cdr3_nt: TGTGCCAGCTCGGGGGGGGTTACAGATACGCAGTATTTT
v_call: TRBV12-3/TRBV12-4
clone_size: many
j_call: TRBJ2-3
d_call: TRBD2

cdr3_aa: CASSQDGTARVKFF
cdr3_nt: TGCGCCAGCAGCCAAGATGGAACCGCGCGAGTCAAGTTCTTC
v_call: TRBV4-3
clone_size: many
j_call: TRBJ2-1
d_call: -

cdr3_aa: CASSIRENTEAFF
cdr3_nt: TGTGCCAGCAGTATCAGGGAAAACACTGAAGCTTTCTTT
v_call: TRBV11-2
clone_size: many
j_call: TRBJ1-1
d_call: -

cdr3_aa: CASTSGGNEQFF
cdr3_nt: TGTGCCAGCACCTCCGGGGGCAATGAGCAGTTCTTC
v_call: TRBV2
clone_size: many
j_call: TRBJ2-1
d_call: -

cdr3_aa: CAISESRDSNQPQHF
cdr3_nt: TGTGCCATCAGTGAGTCAAGGGATAGCAATCAGCCCCAGCATTTT
v_call: TRBV10-3
clone_size: many
j_call: TRBJ1-5
d_call: -

cdr3_aa: CASSYFGSGRAHEQFF
cdr3_nt: TGTGCCAGCAGTTACTTCGGTAGCGGGAGGGCCCATGAGCAGTTCTTC
v_call: TRBV6-2/TRBV6-3
clone_size: many
j_call: TRBJ2-1
d_call: TRBD2

cdr3_aa: CASSLQGAGELFF
cdr3_nt: TGTGCCAGCAGCTTACAGGGGGCCGGGGAGCTGTTTTTT
v_call: TRBV11-2
clone_size: many
j_call: TRBJ2-2
d_call: TRBD1

cdr3_aa: CSVGTGTDTQYF
cdr3_nt: TGCAGCGTTGGGACAGGGACAGATACGCAGTATTTT
v_call: TRBV29-1
clone_size: few
j_call: TRBJ2-3
d_call: TRBD1

cdr3_aa: CASSDPSGSTDTQYF
cdr3_nt: TGTGCCAGCAGTGATCCTAGCGGGAGTACAGATACGCAGTATTTT
v_call: TRBV2
clone_size: many
j_call: TRBJ2-3
d_call: TRBD2

cdr3_aa: CASSHKGHISPTKTQYF
cdr3_nt: TGTGCCAGCAGCCACAAGGGACATATTAGCCCCACCAAGACCCAGTACTTC
v_call: TRBV3-1
clone_size: many
j_call: TRBJ2-5
d_call: -

cdr3_aa: CASSSTLAASTDTQYF
cdr3_nt: TGCGCCAGCAGCTCTACCTTGGCAGCTAGCACAGATACGCAGTATTTT
v_call: TRBV4-2
clone_size: many
j_call: TRBJ2-3
d_call: -

cdr3_aa: CSTLPLAGGSLEQFF
cdr3_nt: TGCAGTACGCTACCTCTAGCGGGAGGGTCTCTTGAGCAGTTCTTC
v_call: TRBV20-1
clone_size: few
j_call: TRBJ2-1
d_call: TRBD2

cdr3_aa: CASSFLTKGTDTQYF
cdr3_nt: TGTGCCAGCAGTTTCCTGACAAAGGGCACAGATACGCAGTATTTT
v_call: TRBV12-3/TRBV12-4
clone_size: many
j_call: TRBJ2-3
d_call: -

cdr3_aa: CASRLAGGSTDTQYF
cdr3_nt: TGTGCCAGCAGACTAGCGGGAGGGAGCACAGATACGCAGTATTTT
v_call: TRBV6-5
clone_size: many
j_call: TRBJ2-3
d_call: TRBD2

cdr3_aa: CSLDGGSSTDTQYF
cdr3_nt: TGCAGCCTCGACGGGGGATCCAGCACAGATACGCAGTATTTT
v_call: TRBV29-1
clone_size: many
j_call: TRBJ2-3
d_call: -

cdr3_aa: CASSSGGPQHF
cdr3_nt: TGTGCCAGCAGTTCAGGCGGGCCCCAGCATTTT
v_call: TRBV6-5
clone_size: many
j_call: TRBJ1-5
d_call: -

cdr3_aa: CASSQGWSSYNEQFF
cdr3_nt: TGTGCCAGCAGCCAGGGCTGGAGCTCCTACAATGAGCAGTTCTTC
v_call: TRBV3-1
clone_size: many
j_call: TRBJ2-1
d_call: -

cdr3_aa: CSCQTEQGAYF
cdr3_nt: TGCAGCTGCCAGACCGAACAGGGAGCGTACTTC
v_call: TRBV29-1
clone_size: -
j_call: TRBJ2-4
d_call: -

cdr3_aa: CASSPGGNTGELFF
cdr3_nt: TGTGCCAGCAGTCCAGGGGGAAACACCGGGGAGCTGTTTTTT
v_call: TRBV12-3/TRBV12-4
clone_size: many
j_call: TRBJ2-2
d_call: TRBD1

cdr3_aa: CASSEGPSYEQYF
cdr3_nt: TGTGCCAGCAGTGAAGGACCCTCCTACGAGCAGTACTTC
v_call: TRBV6-1
clone_size: many
j_call: TRBJ2-7
d_call: -

cdr3_aa: CSGEYEGDRAFF
cdr3_nt: TGCAGCGGTGAATATGAGGGGGATCGGGCTTTCTTT
v_call: TRBV29-1
clone_size: -
j_call: TRBJ1-1
d_call: -

cdr3_aa: CATSPGADTQYF
cdr3_nt: TGCGCCACTTCCCCCGGGGCAGATACGCAGTATTTT
v_call: TRBV10-1
clone_size: few
j_call: TRBJ2-3
d_call: -

cdr3_aa: CASSFRASGPNEQFF
cdr3_nt: TGTGCCAGCAGTTTTAGGGCTAGCGGCCCCAATGAGCAGTTCTTC
v_call: TRBV12-3/TRBV12-4
clone_size: many
j_call: TRBJ2-1
d_call: TRBD2

cdr3_aa: CSVVREGSTDTQYF
cdr3_nt: TGCAGCGTTGTGCGGGAGGGATCGACAGATACGCAGTATTTT
v_call: TRBV29-1
clone_size: -
j_call: TRBJ2-3
d_call: TRBD2

cdr3_aa: CASSLITGSAYGYTF
cdr3_nt: TGTGCCAGCAGCTTAATAACAGGTTCCGCCTATGGCTACACCTTC
v_call: TRBV7-9
clone_size: many
j_call: TRBJ1-2
d_call: -

cdr3_aa: CSSLDGGSYEQYF
cdr3_nt: TGCAGCTCCTTGGACGGGGGCTCCTACGAGCAGTACTTC
v_call: TRBV29-1
clone_size: few
j_call: TRBJ2-7
d_call: -

cdr3_aa: CASSFGAGQETQYF
cdr3_nt: TGTGCCAGCAGTTTCGGTGCGGGACAAGAGACCCAGTACTTC
v_call: TRBV12-3/TRBV12-4
clone_size: many
j_call: TRBJ2-5
d_call: -

cdr3_aa: CASSFLTATYEQYF
cdr3_nt: TGTGCCAGCAGTTTTTTGACGGCCACCTACGAGCAGTACTTC
v_call: TRBV28
clone_size: many
j_call: TRBJ2-7
d_call: -

cdr3_aa: CASSERPNTEAFF
cdr3_nt: TGTGCCAGCAGTGAACGGCCGAACACTGAAGCTTTCTTT
v_call: TRBV6-1
clone_size: many
j_call: TRBJ1-1
d_call: -

cdr3_aa: CASSYPYRTSTDTQYF
cdr3_nt: TGTGCCAGCAGTTACCCGTACAGGACTAGCACAGATACGCAGTATTTT
v_call: TRBV6-2/TRBV6-3
clone_size: many
j_call: TRBJ2-3
d_call: -

cdr3_aa: CASSLTEGGRAYNEQFF
cdr3_nt: TGTGCCAGCAGCTTGACTGAGGGAGGGCGGGCTTACAATGAGCAGTTCTTC
v_call: TRBV7-6
clone_size: -
j_call: TRBJ2-1
d_call: TRBD2

cdr3_aa: CSVEGQPNYGYTF
cdr3_nt: TGCAGCGTTGAAGGGCAGCCCAACTATGGCTACACCTTC
v_call: TRBV29-1
clone_size: -
j_call: TRBJ1-2
d_call: -

cdr3_aa: CASSSDDTQYF
cdr3_nt: TGTGCCAGCAGCTCTGATGATACGCAGTATTTT
v_call: TRBV7-9
clone_size: many
j_call: TRBJ2-3
d_call: -

cdr3_aa: CASSDPGLGYTGELFF
cdr3_nt: TGTGCCAGCAGTGATCCGGGACTAGGGTACACCGGGGAGCTGTTTTTT
v_call: TRBV7-2
clone_size: -
j_call: TRBJ2-2
d_call: TRBD2

cdr3_aa: CSARRGRNEKLFF
cdr3_nt: TGCAGTGCTAGACGGGGCAGGAATGAAAAACTGTTTTTT
v_call: TRBV20-1
clone_size: few
j_call: TRBJ1-4
d_call: -

cdr3_aa: CASSSSAGTAIYSNQPQHF
cdr3_nt: TGTGCCAGCAGTTCCTCCGCCGGGACAGCGATCTATAGCAATCAGCCCCAGCATTTT
v_call: TRBV27
clone_size: many
j_call: TRBJ1-5
d_call: TRBD1

cdr3_aa: CSVARQGVVDTQYF
cdr3_nt: TGCAGCGTTGCAAGGCAGGGGGTAGTGGATACGCAGTATTTT
v_call: TRBV29-1
clone_size: many
j_call: TRBJ2-3
d_call: TRBD1

cdr3_aa: CASSQEGGAVNQPQHF
cdr3_nt: TGCGCCAGCAGCCAAGAGGGGGGGGCTGTGAATCAGCCCCAGCATTTT
v_call: TRBV4-1
clone_size: once
j_call: TRBJ1-5
d_call: -

cdr3_aa: CSARTGTSFIYEQYF
cdr3_nt: TGCAGTGCTCGTACCGGGACTTCGTTCATCTACGAGCAGTACTTC
v_call: TRBV20-1
clone_size: many
j_call: TRBJ2-7
d_call: -

cdr3_aa: CARDRVNEAFF
cdr3_nt: TGTGCCCGGGACAGGGTGAATGAAGCTTTCTTT
v_call: TRBV30
clone_size: -
j_call: TRBJ1-1
d_call: TRBD1

cdr3_aa: CASSLRASGRAVTDTQYF
cdr3_nt: TGTGCCAGCAGCTTACGGGCTAGCGGGAGGGCCGTCACAGATACGCAGTATTTT
v_call: TRBV11-2
clone_size: -
j_call: TRBJ2-3
d_call: TRBD2

cdr3_aa: CASSPLADITDTQYF
cdr3_nt: TGTGCCAGCAGTCCATTAGCGGACATCACAGATACGCAGTATTTT
v_call: TRBV6-5
clone_size: many
j_call: TRBJ2-3
d_call: -

cdr3_aa: CSVEGNSPAEAFF
cdr3_nt: TGCAGCGTTGAAGGTAATTCCCCGGCAGAAGCTTTCTTT
v_call: TRBV29-1
clone_size: many
j_call: TRBJ1-1
d_call: -

cdr3_aa: CASSLVRETQVRLAKNIQYF
cdr3_nt: TGTGCCAGCAGCTTGGTGCGGGAAACACAGGTCCGGCTAGCCAAAAACATTCAGTACTTC
v_call: TRBV5-8
clone_size: many
j_call: TRBJ2-4
d_call: -

cdr3_aa: CASSLVPTDTQYF
cdr3_nt: TGCGCCAGCAGCTTGGTCCCTACAGATACGCAGTATTTT
v_call: TRBV5-1
clone_size: many
j_call: TRBJ2-3
d_call: -